The clone carrying this TCR beta chain was found once. Its antigen is undetermined. V was cut by 3 bases and J by 6 bases, with 9 bases left in between. Germline CDR1 reads MDHEN; CDR2 reads SYDVKM. There are 12 residues in the CDR3. This entry belongs to a study of T cell responses to AZD1222 COVID-19 vaccine. Study information: The analysis combined second doses at about 4 or about 12 weeks.

Overall study findings and caveats: Following two doses of AZD1222, Spike-specific TCR breadth and depth rose.

This table comes from immunoSEQ multiplex PCR, and its TCRdb copy is limited to in-frame clones, with some not included. The sample includes just under 85,000 clones, about 83% of them seen just once. This rearrangement joins TRBV28 to TRBJ2-7; no reliable D call. The sample was peripheral blood, taken on day 0 of AZD1222 vaccination. The sequence derives from an adult in good health. CDR3 nucleotide sequence: TGTGCCAGCAGTTTTAATGATCGCGAGCAGTACTTC. Encoded protein: CASSFNDREQYF.